A single sample is the source of the 25 T cell receptor beta chains below, sequenced in a study of regulatory T cells in long-lasting Graves disease (dated by TCRdb to the early 2020s). The label giving this sample's time point can be read as: persistent/refractory GD, antithyroid drugs over 5 years with positive TRAb. For both TCR sequencing and RNA sequencing, RNA was extracted from PBMCs using TRIzol. Library creation used multiplex PCR. TCRdb shows the sequencer as Illumina HiSeq 4000. CDR3 regions were amplified by Arm-PCR with iRepertoire HTBI primers to construct TCR beta libraries. TCRdb trimmed the raw reads at Q25, called clones with MiXCR and kept productive beta chains. A single entry per CDR3 protein holds the most common genes and DNA from its merged rows. The sample table shows 600,000 to 850,000 distinct CDR3 sequences, and 25% to 35% are seen once. The ten largest clones capture about two fifths of the sample.

Sequencing was performed on peripheral blood mononuclear cells (PBMCs), taken when the disease was refractory, from a patient treated with antithyroid drugs. Receptors originate from a female donor with Graves disease.

Ten or more counts support this clonotype. The rearrangement links TRBV11-3 to TRBJ2-5, with a possible D match to TRBD1 (5 bases). V was trimmed by 5 bases and J by 7 bases, leaving 17 bases between them. The germline CDR1 and CDR2 sequences are SGHNT and YENEEA. The CDR3 loop spans 14 amino acids. CDR3 sequence reads: CASSAQTASGTQYF. DNA for the CDR3: TGTGCCAGCAGCGCACAGACAGCCTCGGGGACCCAGTACTTC.

CDR3 sequence reads: CSVLGTVGDQETQYF. CDR3 bases: TGCAGCGTTTTAGGAACCGTGGGAGACCAAGAGACCCAGTACTTC. The chain joins TRBV29-1 to TRBJ2-5, with a possible D match to TRBD2 (5 bases). This CDR3 spans 15 amino acids. V was trimmed by 5 bases and J by 0 bases, leaving 16 bases between them. Per the germline V gene, CDR1 is SQVTM and CDR2 is ANQGSEA.

This clonotype showed up just a few times. This chain uses TRBV6-1 with TRBJ2-7, with D tentatively TRBD1 or TRBD2 (7 bases each). The V end was cut by 6 bases, the J end by 3 bases, with 18 bases between. The CDR3 length is 15 residues. In germline, CDR1 is MNHNS, CDR2 SASEGT. The CDR3 reads CASRGRQGLFYEQYF. The CDR3 DNA reads as TGTGCCAGCAGGGGAAGACAGGGACTATTCTACGAGCAGTACTTC.

The chain links TRBV11-2 to TRBJ2-7; 7 nucleotides align to TRBD2. The CDR3 spans 16 residues. Germline V gene data show CDR1 as SGHAT and CDR2 as FQNNGV. V lost 5 bases, J lost 5 bases, and 15 bases stayed unmatched. The CDR3 sequence is CASSRAQPGGADEQYF. The CDR3 DNA reads as TGTGCCAGCAGCCGGGCCCAGCCGGGGGGAGCGGACGAGCAGTACTTC. The variable domain in full, with the rest retrieved from reference TRBV11-2 and TRBJ2-7, is EAGVAQSPRYKIIEKRQSVAFWCNPISGHATLYWYQQILGQGPKLLIQFQNNGVVDDSQLPKDRFSAERLKGVDSTLKIQPAKLEDSAVYLCASSRAQPGGADEQYFGPGTRLTVT.

This clonotype showed up many times. V is TRBV5-1 and J is TRBJ2-7; no definite D call. V was trimmed by 0 bases and J by 3 bases, leaving 13 bases between them. There are 15 residues in the CDR3. Germline loops: CDR1 SGHRS, CDR2 YFSETQ. The CDR3 nucleotides are TGCGCCAGCAGCTTGGTCTCCTTCCCGGGCTACGAGCAGTACTTC. Encoded protein: CASSLVSFPGYEQYF.

This clonotype showed up just a few times. The V gene is TRBV12-3 or TRBV12-4, the J gene TRBJ2-5, with TRBD2 matching 9 bases. J gave up 3 bases and V 8 bases, and 4 bases lay outside the gene matches. This CDR3 comprises 13 residues. The CDR3 DNA reads TGTGCCAGCCGACCTAGCGGGGAAGAGACCCAGTACTTC. Translation: CASRPSGEETQYF.

This clonotype was picked up a small number of times. The chain recombines TRBV10-1 with TRBJ1-1; 10 bases map to TRBD1. The V segment lost 8 bases and the J segment 4 bases; nucleotides outside the gene matches: 4. CDR1 WNHNN and CDR2 SYGVQD come from the germline V gene (reference sequence). The CDR3 is 13 amino acids. Written as DNA, the CDR3 is TGCGCCAGCTGCCGGGACAGGGGCACTGAAGCTTTCTTT. Translated: CASCRDRGTEAFF.

This chain links TRBV28 with TRBJ2-2; D is ambiguous. V lost 1 base, J lost 7 bases, and 10 bases lay in between. The CDR3 length is 14 residues. CDR1 and CDR2 from the germline V gene are MDHEN and SYDVKM. For the CDR3, the DNA is TGTGCCAGCAGTTTATCCGGGCTCGGCGGGGAGCTGTTTTTT. This gives the protein CASSLSGLGGELFF.

The chain combines TRBV29-1 with TRBJ1-2, with D possibly being TRBD1 (5 bases). There are 11 residues in the CDR3. Germline V lookup: CDR1 SQVTM, CDR2 ANQGSEA. V was trimmed by 5 bases and J by 6 bases, leaving 10 bases between them. The CDR3 DNA sequence: TGCAGCGTTCTACGGGACGATGGCTACACCTTC. It is translated as CSVLRDDGYTF.

The chain joins TRBV20-1 to TRBJ2-3; 10 bases are a match to TRBD1. The J segment lost 1 base and the V segment lost 5 bases, leaving 0 bases of the junction unmatched. The CDR3 contains 13 residues. From germline, CDR1 is DFQATT and CDR2 SNEGSKA (reference sequence). The CDR3 DNA is TGCAGTGCTGGACAGGGGGGCACAGATACGCAGTATTTT. This codes for CSAGQGGTDTQYF.

The chain recombines TRBV29-1 with TRBJ1-2, with no clear D. Trimming removed 4 bases from V and 4 bases from J, with 7 bases in between. Germline CDR1 is SQVTM and CDR2 is ANQGSEA. The CDR3 has 11 amino acids. The DNA for the CDR3 is TGCAGCGTTGTGGTGGCCTATGGCTACACCTTC. Its protein product is CSVVVAYGYTF. Together with reference TRBV29-1 and TRBJ1-2, the CDR3 gives the full variable domain: SAVISQKPSRDICQRGTSLTIQCQVDSQVTMMFWYRQQPGQSLTLIATANQGSEATYESGFVIDKFPISRPNLTFSTLTVSNMSPEDSSIYLCSVVVAYGYTFGSGTRLTVV.

In its sample, this clonotype was seen once. The junction and the germline gene differ at one end; a read error may be behind it. The chain recombines TRBV2 with TRBJ1-1; D remains unclear. The V gene's germline CDR1 is SNHLY and CDR2 FYNNEI. This CDR3 spans 13 amino acids. The CDR3 DNA follows: TGTGCCGGCAGTGAAGGCAGACACACTGAAGCTTTCTTT. Translation gives CAGSEGRHTEAFF.

V gene TRBV20-1 combines with J gene TRBJ2-7, with 8 bases that match TRBD2. The junction had 7 bases not matched to a gene; V was cut back by 6 bases and J by 6 bases. Looked up from germline, CDR1 is DFQATT and CDR2 is SNEGSKA (reference sequence). The CDR3 spans 12 residues. The CDR3 region has the DNA TGCAGTGCCCGGGGGGGAGTATCCGAGCAGTACTTC. Protein: CSARGGVSEQYF.

This clonotype was found many times. The V and J genes are TRBV12-3 or TRBV12-4 and TRBJ1-2; possible D gene TRBD1, 5 bases. The CDR3 has 11 amino acids. V was pared by 11 bases and J by 8 bases, with 15 bases between. CDR3 sequence reads: CAVDRTYGYTF. CDR3 sequence (DNA): TGTGCCGTCGACCGGACATACGGCTACACCTTC.

This clonotype was picked up a small number of times. The chain uses TRBV27 and TRBJ2-7; tentatively, D is TRBD1 (5 bases). V lost 5 bases to trimming and J lost 2 bases, with 19 bases between them. There are 16 residues in the CDR3. Germline assignment: CDR1 MNHEY and CDR2 SMNVEV (reference sequence). The chain's CDR3 is CASSPTPPTVAYEQYF. CDR3 bases: TGTGCCAGCAGTCCAACCCCCCCGACAGTAGCCTACGAGCAGTACTTC.

The chain couples TRBV20-1 to TRBJ2-5; D call uncertain. V dropped 6 bases and J dropped 0 bases, with 14 bases sitting between them. The CDR3 consists of 14 residues. The germline V gene encodes CDR1 DFQATT and CDR2 SNEGSKA (reference sequence). The CDR3 region is CSAPGSDHQETQYF. In DNA form, the CDR3 reads TGCAGTGCCCCCGGGTCAGACCACCAAGAGACCCAGTACTTC.

V usage is TRBV24-1 and J usage is TRBJ1-2; the D gene is possibly TRBD1 (6 bases). The V gene lost 4 bases and the J gene lost 2 bases, with 7 bases spanning the gap. The CDR3 has 13 amino acids. Germline CDR1 is KGHDR and CDR2 is SFDVKD. The CDR3 spells CATSEGQNYGYTF. The CDR3, as DNA: TGTGCCACCAGTGAGGGACAAAACTATGGCTACACCTTC.

This clonotype was picked up many times. The chain couples TRBV28 to TRBJ2-7; 7 nucleotides agree with TRBD2. The CDR3 consists of 15 residues. The ends lost 2 bases at V and 4 bases at J; junction bases unmatched: 8. Germline V gives CDR1 MDHEN, CDR2 SYDVKM. The CDR3 DNA sequence: TGTGCCAGCAGTTTAGGGGGGACTAAAGTTTACGAGCAGTACTTC. The encoded protein is CASSLGGTKVYEQYF.

This chain connects TRBV6-1 to TRBJ1-1, with 7 bases aligning to TRBD1. The germline gives CDR1 MNHNS, CDR2 SASEGT. V was clipped by 8 bases and J by 0 bases; unmatched bases: 24. The CDR3 loop spans 20 amino acids. This CDR3 reads CASRRGTFTGAGGMNTEAFF. CDR3 in DNA: TGTGCCAGCCGCCGGGGTACCTTTACAGGGGCAGGAGGGATGAACACTGAAGCTTTCTTT.

This clonotype was counted between two and nine times. The rearrangement joins TRBV6-2 or TRBV6-3 to TRBJ1-1; D gene unclear. The CDR3 loop spans 16 amino acids. Trimming removed 2 bases at V and 2 bases at J, with 15 bases between. Germline V gene lookup returns CDR1 MNHEY and CDR2 SVGEGT. The chain's CDR3 is CASSYLTRNPNTEAFF. CDR3 sequence (DNA): TGTGCCAGCAGTTACCTCACCAGGAATCCAAACACTGAAGCTTTCTTT.

The V and J genes are TRBV6-1 and TRBJ2-1, with D possibly being TRBD1 or TRBD2 (6 bases each). CDR1 and CDR2 from the germline V gene are MNHNS and SASEGT. V shed 9 bases and J shed 8 bases, with 20 bases lying between them. The CDR3 spans 14 residues. The chain's CDR3 is CASGWGDTADEQFF. The CDR3, as DNA: TGTGCCAGTGGGTGGGGGGACACAGCCGATGAGCAGTTCTTC.

This clonotype was counted a few times. The chain is built from TRBV28 and TRBJ1-5; TRBD1 matches 8 bases. This CDR3 comprises 15 residues. The germline gives CDR1 MDHEN, CDR2 SYDVKM. After removal of 5 bases from V and 7 bases from J, the junction contained 10 bases not matched to a gene. CDR3 nucleotides: TGTGCCAGCAGTCCGGACAGGGCCGCCAGGCAGCCCCAGCATTTT. This codes for CASSPDRAARQPQHF. The whole variable domain, remainder taken from reference TRBV28 and TRBJ1-5, is DVKVTQSSRYLVKRTGEKVFLECVQDMDHENMFWYRQDPGLGLRLIYFSYDVKMKEKGDIPEGYSVSREKKERFSLILESASTNQTSMYLCASSPDRAARQPQHFGDGTRLSIL.

This clonotype showed up just a few times. The rearrangement uses TRBV20-1 and TRBJ2-7; D possibly corresponds to TRBD1 (5 bases). The CDR3 contains 12 residues. Deletions cut 6 bases from V and 2 bases from J, with 11 bases between. CDR1 and CDR2 from the germline V gene are DFQATT and SNEGSKA (reference sequence). CDR3 coding DNA: TGCAGTGCAAAAGACAGTACCTACGAGCAGTACTTC. Translating gives CSAKDSTYEQYF.

This clonotype was seen a handful of times. The CDR3 DNA is TGTGCCAGCAATCCTTCGGTGGGGGTTGGTATGGCCGGGGAGCTGTTTTTT. As protein: CASNPSVGVGMAGELFF. The rearrangement joins TRBV19 to TRBJ2-2; D possibly uses TRBD1 or TRBD2 (5 bases each). This CDR3 has 17 residues. Per germline, CDR1 LNHDA and CDR2 SQIVND (reference sequence). Trimming shortened V by 9 bases and J by 6 bases, and 26 bases separated the two germline ends.

This chain uses TRBV6-1 with TRBJ2-4; no firm D call. The CDR3 is 15 amino acids. V was trimmed by 6 bases and J by 5 bases, leaving 17 bases between them. Germline CDR1 and CDR2: MNHNS and SASEGT. CDR3 amino acids: CASRIGPLPQNIQYF. The CDR3 DNA follows: TGTGCCAGCAGGATAGGGCCACTGCCACAAAACATTCAGTACTTC.